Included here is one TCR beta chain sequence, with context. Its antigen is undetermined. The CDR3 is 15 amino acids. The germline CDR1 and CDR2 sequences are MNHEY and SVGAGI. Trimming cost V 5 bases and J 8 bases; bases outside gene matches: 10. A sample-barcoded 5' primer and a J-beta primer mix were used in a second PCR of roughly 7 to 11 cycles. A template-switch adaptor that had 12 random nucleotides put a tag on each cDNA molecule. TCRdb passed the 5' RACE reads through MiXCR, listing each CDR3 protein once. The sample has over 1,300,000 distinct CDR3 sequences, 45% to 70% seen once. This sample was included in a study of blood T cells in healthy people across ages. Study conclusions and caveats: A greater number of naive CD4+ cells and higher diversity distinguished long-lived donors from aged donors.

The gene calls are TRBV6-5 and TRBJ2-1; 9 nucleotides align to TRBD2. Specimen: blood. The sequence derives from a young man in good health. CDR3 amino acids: CASSDDRGRGDEQFF. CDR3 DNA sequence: TGTGCCAGCAGTGACGATCGCGGGAGGGGTGATGAGCAGTTCTTC.